The clone carrying this T cell receptor beta chain was found a few times. No antigen is known for it. Included in the TCR beta cDNA libraries were unique molecular identifiers. MiXCR, applied by TCRdb to the PCR reads, yields one record per CDR3 protein. Of around 700,000 distinct CDR3 sequences listed, roughly three fifths were seen once; the top ten hold about 10%. This entry belongs to a study of post-analysis software for immune sequencing data. The germline CDR1 and CDR2 sequences are SQVTM and ANQGSEA. With 7 bases clipped from V and 1 base from J, the junction kept 9 bases outside the gene matches. The CDR3 spans 15 residues. Study outcomes and limitations: Elevated frequency relative to controls characterized a handful of TRBV segments in patients, TRBV5-6, TRBV5-1 and TRBV20-1 among them.

The chain combines TRBV29-1 with TRBJ1-2; 10 bases line up with TRBD1. The sample was blood. This sequence was found in a girl aged 2 to 10 with multiple sclerosis. The CDR3 DNA is TGCAGCGCGTCTACCGGGACAGGGGTTAACTATGGCTACACCTTC. Its translation: CSASTGTGVNYGYTF.